These 22 T cell receptor beta chains share one sample of origin, sequenced in a study of blood T cell repertoires in COVID-19. The table came from immunoSEQ multiplex PCR; TCRdb's copy has only in-frame clones and leaves some out. The repertoire holds about 260,000 clones, with around 90% as singletons. Sequencing was done on a sample of PBMCs or T cells enriched from blood (not recorded which). The origin of the receptors is a woman aged 25 to 39 with acute COVID-19.

This rearrangement joins TRBV7-6 to TRBJ2-2; 13 nucleotides line up with TRBD2. V was clipped by 5 bases and J by 6 bases; unmatched bases: 9. The CDR3 spans 17 residues. Looked up from germline, CDR1 is SGHVS and CDR2 is FNYEAQ. The CDR3 loop is CASSIGTSGMGAGELFF. CDR3 DNA: TGTGCCAGCAGCATCGGGACTAGCGGGATGGGAGCCGGGGAGCTGTTTTTT.

Concerning this clone itself: The same CDR3 arises from other DNA sequences in this sample as well. This chain links TRBV9 with TRBJ2-3; no reliable D call. This CDR3 is 16 amino acids long. Trimming cost V 0 bases and J 0 bases, with 11 bases left between them. Germline CDR1 and CDR2: SGDLS and YYNGEE. In nucleotides, the CDR3 is TGTGCCAGCAGCGTAGTCGGCGGATCCAGCACAGATACGCAGTATTTT. This sequence encodes CASSVVGGSSTDTQYF.

This sequence joins TRBV7-9 and TRBJ1-4, with D uncertain. The germline V gene encodes CDR1 SEHNR and CDR2 FQNEAQ (reference sequence). The CDR3 has 16 amino acids. V lost 5 bases and J 3 bases, leaving 16 bases between the germline ends. CDR3 DNA sequence: TGTGCCAGCAGCCCCCCCGATCAGGCAGCTAATGAAAAACTGTTTTTT. It encodes CASSPPDQAANEKLFF.

The chain uses TRBV19 and TRBJ1-5, with unresolved D. Deletions cut 7 bases from V and 1 base from J, with 14 bases between. Germline values: CDR1 LNHDA, CDR2 SQIVND (reference sequence). The CDR3 contains 15 residues. The CDR3 protein is CASTMRVRSNQPQHF. CDR3 sequence (DNA): TGTGCCAGTACTATGAGGGTTCGGAGCAATCAGCCCCAGCATTTT.

The chain couples TRBV30 to TRBJ2-3, with TRBD2 matching 7 bases. Germline V gene data show CDR1 as GTSNPN and CDR2 as SVGIG (reference sequence). Trimming removed 7 bases from V and 7 bases from J; junction bases left unmatched: 5. The CDR3 loop spans 11 amino acids. The CDR3 bases are TGTGCCTCGGCGGGGGTCAATACGCAGTATTTT. As protein: CASAGVNTQYF.

V gene TRBV5-5 combines with J gene TRBJ2-7; D is possibly TRBD2 (5 bases). Germline V gene sequence: CDR1 SGHKS, CDR2 YYEKEE (reference sequence). There are 13 residues in the CDR3. Trimming took off 5 bases at V and 7 bases at J, with 16 bases between the two ends. CDR3 nucleotide sequence: TGTGCCAGCAGTCCACTAGGACCTACGGAGCAGTACTTC. This gives the protein CASSPLGPTEQYF.

The rearrangement joins TRBV10-1 to TRBJ2-7; no clear D gene. V dropped 2 bases and J dropped 2 bases, with 13 bases sitting between them. The germline gives CDR1 WNHNN, CDR2 SYGVQD (reference sequence). This CDR3 is built from 15 residues. Here the CDR3 DNA reads TGCGCCAGCAGTGAGCCATTGGTAGCAACCTACGAGCAGTACTTC. Its translation: CASSEPLVATYEQYF.

This chain uses TRBV13 with TRBJ2-2, with D possibly being TRBD2 (5 bases). This CDR3 has 14 amino acids. V lost 1 base to trimming and J lost 4 bases, with 7 bases between them. In germline, CDR1 is PRHDT, CDR2 FYEKMQ (reference sequence). The CDR3 DNA reads as TGTGCCAGCAGCTTAGAAGGGAGCACCGGGGAGCTGTTTTTT. Protein: CASSLEGSTGELFF.

The rearrangement uses TRBV27 and TRBJ2-7, with 11 positions matching TRBD1. Germline assignment: CDR1 MNHEY and CDR2 SMNVEV (reference sequence). The CDR3 has 15 amino acids. The J segment lost 5 bases and the V segment lost 2 bases, leaving 5 bases of the junction unmatched. CDR3: CASSLQDRGQDEQYF. The CDR3 DNA is TGTGCCAGCAGTTTACAGGACAGGGGGCAGGACGAGCAGTACTTC.

The chain joins TRBV7-2 to TRBJ2-1; TRBD2 aligns across 7 bases. The CDR3 spans 17 residues. After removal of 1 base from V and 0 bases from J, the junction contained 6 bases not matched to a gene. Looked up from germline, CDR1 is SGHTA and CDR2 is FQGNSA. The CDR3 spells CASSLVVGGSSYNEQFF. In nucleotides, the CDR3 is TGTGCCAGCAGCTTAGTAGTGGGCGGGAGCTCCTACAATGAGCAGTTCTTC.

In this sample, this clone turned up once. V gene TRBV12-3 or TRBV12-4 combines with J gene TRBJ1-6; no reliable D call. Trimming took 4 bases from V and 5 from J, leaving 6 bases between them. The CDR3 consists of 13 residues. CDR3 loop: CASSSPNNSPLHF. CDR3 nucleotides: TGTGCCAGCAGTTCCCCTAATAATTCACCCCTCCACTTT.

V usage is TRBV19 and J usage is TRBJ2-7; D may be TRBD1 (6 bases). CDR1 is LNHDA and CDR2 is SQIVND in the germline V gene (reference sequence). The germline V and J ends were trimmed by 7 bases and 6 bases, with 13 bases remaining between them. CDR3 length equals 12 residues. The CDR3 nucleotides are TGTGCCAGTACCTCCCAGGGGTTCGAGCAGTACTTC. Its translation: CASTSQGFEQYF.

CDR3 in DNA: TGTGCCAGCAGCCAAGAGGCTAGCCGTGTGACTGAGCAGTTCTTC. Residues: CASSQEASRVTEQFF. The chain links TRBV4-2 to TRBJ2-1; D is possibly TRBD2 (5 bases). CDR1 is LGHNA, CDR2 YNFKEQ, per germline. The CDR3 length is 15 residues. V dropped 0 bases and J dropped 9 bases, with 15 bases sitting between them.

The rearrangement joins TRBV30 to TRBJ1-1; a possible D gene is TRBD1 (6 bases). Germline V lookup: CDR1 GTSNPN, CDR2 SVGIG (reference sequence). CDR3 size: 13 residues. The V end lost 2 bases, the J end lost 4 bases, and 11 bases lay between the germline ends. The CDR3 region is CAWSQGYGTEAFF. The CDR3 nucleotides are TGTGCCTGGAGTCAGGGGTACGGCACTGAAGCTTTCTTT.

V is TRBV6-1 and J is TRBJ2-2; 11 nucleotides align to TRBD2. The CDR3 covers 17 residues. Germline CDR1 is MNHNS and CDR2 is SASEGT. V shed 4 bases, J shed 4 bases, and the junction held 8 bases outside the gene matches. Here the CDR3 reads CASSGTLAGVGTGELFF. The CDR3 DNA sequence: TGTGCCAGCAGTGGAACACTAGCGGGAGTAGGCACCGGGGAGCTGTTTTTT.

The V and J genes are TRBV21-1 and TRBJ2-1; the table assigns TRBD2, which was not confirmed against the DNA. TRBV21-1 constitutes a pseudogene. There are 15 residues in the CDR3. The CDR3 DNA reads as TGTGCCAGCAGCACCCTGCGGGGGTCCTACAATGAGCAGTTCTTC. Its translation: CASSTLRGSYNEQFF.

V usage is TRBV6-1 and J usage is TRBJ1-5, with D possibly matching TRBD1 (5 bases). This CDR3 spans 18 amino acids. V was shortened by 2 bases and J by 5 bases, with 22 bases between the two germline ends. Germline V gives CDR1 MNHNS, CDR2 SASEGT. CDR3: CASSERTAWDRGDQPQHF. DNA for the CDR3: TGTGCCAGCAGTGAACGAACTGCCTGGGACCGGGGGGATCAGCCCCAGCATTTT.

V usage is TRBV5-1 and J usage is TRBJ2-1; 13 bases fit TRBD2. The trim removed 4 bases at V and 5 bases at J, leaving 9 bases unmatched. Germline lookup yields CDR1 SGHRS and CDR2 YFSETQ. The CDR3 loop spans 17 amino acids. CDR3 nucleotides: TGCGCCAGCAGCGTAGGGACTAGCGGGATTTGGGACAATGAGCAGTTCTTC. The encoded protein is CASSVGTSGIWDNEQFF.

The sample holds one count of this clone. V and J are TRBV19 and TRBJ2-7; 10 nucleotides agree with TRBD2. Germline V CDR1 and CDR2: LNHDA, SQIVND (reference sequence). V lost 2 bases, J lost 3 bases, and 1 base stayed unmatched. The CDR3 runs to 14 residues. The CDR3 spells CASSISSGSYEQYF. The CDR3, as DNA: TGTGCCAGTAGTATATCTAGCGGGAGCTACGAGCAGTACTTC.

The J gene is TRBJ1-4, the V gene TRBV28, with 7 bases aligning to TRBD1. This CDR3 has 13 amino acids. Germline CDR1 is MDHEN and CDR2 is SYDVKM. Trimming took 5 bases from V and 8 from J; bases not matched to a gene: 5. CDR3 loop: CASSRQGPEKLFF. CDR3 coding DNA: TGTGCCAGCAGTCGACAGGGTCCCGAAAAACTGTTTTTT. The variable domain in full, with the rest retrieved from reference TRBV28 and TRBJ1-4, is DVKVTQSSRYLVKRTGEKVFLECVQDMDHENMFWYRQDPGLGLRLIYFSYDVKMKEKGDIPEGYSVSREKKERFSLILESASTNQTSMYLCASSRQGPEKLFFGSGTQLSVL.

This clone was counted only a few times. The genes are TRBV19 and TRBJ2-1; TRBD1 matches at 11 bases. The trim removed 6 bases at V and 4 bases at J, leaving 8 bases unmatched. Germline-derived CDR1 and CDR2 are LNHDA and SQIVND (reference sequence). The CDR3 is 16 residues long. The CDR3 coding sequence is TGTGCCAGTAGGAGCCCCGGGACAGGGGGTTACAATGAGCAGTTCTTC. The encoded protein is CASRSPGTGGYNEQFF. The full variable domain, rest sourced from reference TRBV19 and TRBJ2-1, is DGGITQSPKYLFRKEGQNVTLSCEQNLNHDAMYWYRQDPGQGLRLIYYSQIVNDFQKGDIAEGYSVSREKKESFPLTVTSAQKNPTAFYLCASRSPGTGGYNEQFFGPGTRLTVL.

The chain carries TRBV6-2 or TRBV6-3 and TRBJ2-7; D might be TRBD1 (5 bases). CDR1 is MNHEY, CDR2 SVGEGT, per germline. Trimming stripped 0 bases from V and 3 bases from J, with 12 bases between. The CDR3 extends over 15 amino acids. CDR3: CASSYSQQDGYEQYF. The CDR3 nucleotides are TGTGCCAGCAGTTACTCCCAACAGGACGGCTACGAGCAGTACTTC.